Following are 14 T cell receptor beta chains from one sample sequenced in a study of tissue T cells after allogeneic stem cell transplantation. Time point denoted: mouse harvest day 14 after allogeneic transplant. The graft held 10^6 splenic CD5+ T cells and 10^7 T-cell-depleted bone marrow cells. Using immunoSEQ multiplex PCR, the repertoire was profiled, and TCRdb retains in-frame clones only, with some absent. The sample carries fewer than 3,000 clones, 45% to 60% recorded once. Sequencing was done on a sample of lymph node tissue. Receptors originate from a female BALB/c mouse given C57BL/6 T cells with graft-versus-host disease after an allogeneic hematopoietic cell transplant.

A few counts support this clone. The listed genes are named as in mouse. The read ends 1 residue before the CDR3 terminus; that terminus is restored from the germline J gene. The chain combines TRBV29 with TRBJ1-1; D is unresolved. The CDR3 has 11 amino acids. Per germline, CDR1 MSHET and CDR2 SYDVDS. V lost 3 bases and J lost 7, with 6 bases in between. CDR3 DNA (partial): TGTGCTAGCAGTTTCTGGGGAGAAGTCTTC. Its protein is CASSFWGEVF. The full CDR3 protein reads CASSFWGEVFF. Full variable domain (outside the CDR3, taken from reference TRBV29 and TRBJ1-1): DMKVTQMPRYLIKRMGENVLLECGQDMSHETMYWYRQDPGLGLQLIYISYDVDSNSEGDIPKGYRVSRKKREHFSLILDSAKTNQTSVYFCASSFWGEVFFGKGTRLTVV.

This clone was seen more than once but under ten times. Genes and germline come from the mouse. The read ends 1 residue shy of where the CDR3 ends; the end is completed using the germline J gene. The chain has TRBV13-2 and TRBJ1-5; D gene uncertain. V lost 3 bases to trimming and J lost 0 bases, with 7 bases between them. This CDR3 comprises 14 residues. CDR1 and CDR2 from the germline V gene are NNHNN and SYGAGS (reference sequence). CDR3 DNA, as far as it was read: TGTGCCAGCGGTGCCGGCACTAACAACCAGGCTCCGCTT. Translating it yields CASGAGTNNQAPL. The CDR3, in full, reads CASGAGTNNQAPLF.

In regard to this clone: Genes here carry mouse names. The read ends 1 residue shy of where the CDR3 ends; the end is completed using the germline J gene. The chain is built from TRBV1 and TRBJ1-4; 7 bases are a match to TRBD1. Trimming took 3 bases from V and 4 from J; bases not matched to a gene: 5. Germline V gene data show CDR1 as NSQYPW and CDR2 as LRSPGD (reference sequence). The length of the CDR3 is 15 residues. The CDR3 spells CTCSAQQGGNERLFF. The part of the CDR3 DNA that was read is TGCACCTGCAGTGCTCAGCAGGGGGGCAACGAAAGATTATTT.

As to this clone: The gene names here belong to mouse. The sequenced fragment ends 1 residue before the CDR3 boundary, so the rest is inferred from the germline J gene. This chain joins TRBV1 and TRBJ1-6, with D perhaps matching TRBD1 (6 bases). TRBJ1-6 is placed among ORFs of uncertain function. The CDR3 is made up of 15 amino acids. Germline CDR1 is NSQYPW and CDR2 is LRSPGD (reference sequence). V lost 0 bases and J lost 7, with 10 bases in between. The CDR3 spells CTCSADRGGNSPLYF. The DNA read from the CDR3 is TGCACCTGCAGTGCAGACAGGGGTGGGAATTCGCCCCTCTAC.

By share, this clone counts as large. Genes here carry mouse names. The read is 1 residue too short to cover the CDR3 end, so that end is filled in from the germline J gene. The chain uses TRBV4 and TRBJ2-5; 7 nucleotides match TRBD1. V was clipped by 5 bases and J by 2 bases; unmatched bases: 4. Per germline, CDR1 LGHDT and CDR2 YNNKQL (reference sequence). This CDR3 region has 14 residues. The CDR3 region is CASSPTGSQDTQYF. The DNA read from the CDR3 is TGTGCCAGCAGCCCGACAGGGAGCCAAGACACCCAGTAC.

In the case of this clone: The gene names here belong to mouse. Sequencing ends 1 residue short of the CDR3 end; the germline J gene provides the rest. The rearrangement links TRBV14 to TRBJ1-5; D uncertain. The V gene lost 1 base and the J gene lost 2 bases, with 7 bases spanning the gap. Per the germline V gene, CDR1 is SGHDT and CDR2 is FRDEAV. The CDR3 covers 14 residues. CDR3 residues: CASSFQDYNQAPLF. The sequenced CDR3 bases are TGTGCCAGCAGTTTCCAGGACTACAACCAGGCTCCGCTT.

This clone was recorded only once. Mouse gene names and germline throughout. CDR3 amino acids: CASRTGSSAETLYF. Incomplete CDR3 DNA: TGTGCCAGCAGGACTGGGTCTAGTGCAGAAACGCTGTAT. The rearrangement joins TRBV26 to TRBJ2-3; 7 bases match TRBD2. The DNA ends 1 residue before the CDR3 does, and the rest of the CDR3 is filled in from the germline J gene. Germline trimming cut 6 bases from V and 0 bases from J; bases unmatched to any gene: 3. The V gene's germline CDR1 is KGHPV and CDR2 FQNQEV (reference sequence). This CDR3 is built from 14 residues.

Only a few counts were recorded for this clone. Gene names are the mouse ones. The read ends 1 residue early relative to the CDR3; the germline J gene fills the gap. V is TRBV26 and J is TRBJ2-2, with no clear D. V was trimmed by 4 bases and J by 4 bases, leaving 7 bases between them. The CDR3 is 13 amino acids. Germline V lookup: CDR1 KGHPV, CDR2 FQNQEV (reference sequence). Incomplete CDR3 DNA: TGTGCCAGCAGTCCAACAGTCACCGGGCAGCTCTAC. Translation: CASSPTVTGQLY. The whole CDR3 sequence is CASSPTVTGQLYF.

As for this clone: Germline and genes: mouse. The sequenced part of the CDR3 DNA is TGTGCCAGCAGTATAAACTGGGGGGGCCCCTATGAACAGTAC. This encodes CASSINWGGPYEQY. The whole CDR3 sequence reads CASSINWGGPYEQYF. The chain is built from TRBV19 and TRBJ2-7, with 11 bases aligning to TRBD2. The read is 1 residue too short to cover the CDR3 end, so that end is filled in from the germline J gene. V lost 1 base and J lost 2; bases outside the gene matches: 2. In germline, CDR1 is FNHDT, CDR2 SITEND (reference sequence). CDR3 size: 15 residues.

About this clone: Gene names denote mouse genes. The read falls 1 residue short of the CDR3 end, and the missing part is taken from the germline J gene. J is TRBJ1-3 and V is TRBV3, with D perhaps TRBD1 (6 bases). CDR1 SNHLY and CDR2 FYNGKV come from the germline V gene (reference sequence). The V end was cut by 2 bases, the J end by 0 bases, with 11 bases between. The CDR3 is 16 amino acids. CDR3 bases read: TGTGCCAGCAGCTTAAGGGGGGGCCATTCTGGAAATACGCTCTAT. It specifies CASSLRGGHSGNTLY. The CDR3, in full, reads CASSLRGGHSGNTLYF.

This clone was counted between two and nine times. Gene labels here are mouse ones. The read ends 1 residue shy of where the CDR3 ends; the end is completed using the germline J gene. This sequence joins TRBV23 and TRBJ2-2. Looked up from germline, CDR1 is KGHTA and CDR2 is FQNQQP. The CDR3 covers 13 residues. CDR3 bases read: TGCTCCAGCAGTCAGGGGGCGACCGGGCAGCTCTAC. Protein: CSSSQGATGQLY. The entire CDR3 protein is CSSSQGATGQLYF.

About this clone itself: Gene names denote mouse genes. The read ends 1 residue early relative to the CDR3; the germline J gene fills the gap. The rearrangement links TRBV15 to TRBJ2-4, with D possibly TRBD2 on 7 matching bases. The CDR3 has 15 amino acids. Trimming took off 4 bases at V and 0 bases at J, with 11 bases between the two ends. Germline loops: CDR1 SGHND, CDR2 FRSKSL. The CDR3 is CASSWGARSQNTLYF. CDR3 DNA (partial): TGTGCCAGCAGTTGGGGGGCACGTAGTCAAAACACCTTGTAC.

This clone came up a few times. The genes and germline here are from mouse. CDR3 region: CGARNWGYAEQFF. CDR3 DNA (partial): TGTGGTGCTAGAAACTGGGGGTATGCTGAGCAGTTC. J is TRBJ2-1 and V is TRBV20, with TRBD2 matching over 8 bases. The CDR3 extends 1 residue past the end of the read, so its final part is completed from the germline J gene. The CDR3 is 13 residues long. With V trimmed by 3 bases and J by 4 bases, 2 bases remained unmatched. CDR1 and CDR2 from the germline V gene are GFQATS and STVNSAI.

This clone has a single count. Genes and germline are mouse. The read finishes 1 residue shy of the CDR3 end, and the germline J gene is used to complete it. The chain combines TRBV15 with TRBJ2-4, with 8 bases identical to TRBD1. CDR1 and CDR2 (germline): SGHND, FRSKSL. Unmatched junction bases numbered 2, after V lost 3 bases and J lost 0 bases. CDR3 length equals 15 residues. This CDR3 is CASSFDRGSQNTLYF. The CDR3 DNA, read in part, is TGTGCCAGCAGTTTCGACAGGGGTAGTCAAAACACCTTGTAC.